The entry below describes one T cell receptor (beta chain). Its cognate antigen is unknown. The sample originates from a study of T cell responses to AZD1222 COVID-19 vaccine. Study-wide findings and caveats: Spike-wide vaccine-associated CD4 TCRs dominated at 160-218 and 743-854. The breadth and depth of Spike-specific TCRs increased once two AZD1222 doses had been given. White British ancestry dominated among donors, who included more females, and clonal diversity was possibly underestimated. At baseline, seropositivity was found in only a handful of AZD1222 recipients.

The table came from immunoSEQ multiplex PCR; TCRdb's copy has only in-frame clones and leaves some out. The repertoire holds approximately 190,000 clones, about 87% seen once, with 2.5% to 3% in the top ten. V lost 4 bases to trimming and J lost 0 bases; unmatched junction nucleotides: 5. The CDR3 is made up of 16 amino acids. Germline assignment: CDR1 ENHRY and CDR2 SYGVKD. The chain couples TRBV10-3 to TRBJ2-2, with 7 bases aligning to TRBD1. The specimen was peripheral blood, collected on day 0 of MenACWY control vaccination. The sequence derives from an adult in good health. The CDR3 here is CAISVAGGPNTGELFF. The CDR3 nucleotides are TGTGCCATCAGTGTGGCAGGGGGACCGAACACCGGGGAGCTGTTTTTT.